This passage covers 11 T cell receptor beta chains from one sample sequenced in a study of T cells in Graves' hyperthyroidism and ophthalmopathy. What was amplified from RNA transcripts were TCR beta CDR3 regions. First-round RT-PCR of the TCR CDR3 relied on the HTBI primer set. MiXCR, run by TCRdb on the multiplex PCR reads, gives a single entry per CDR3 protein. This table holds under 300,000 distinct CDR3 sequences, roughly 15% found once. The sample was blood. These receptor sequences come from a woman in her thirties or forties with Graves' hyperthyroidism.

This clonotype has ten or more counts. The gene calls are TRBV3-1 and TRBJ1-3; D may be TRBD1 (5 bases). This CDR3 region has 12 residues. Per the germline V gene, CDR1 is LGHDT and CDR2 is YNNKEL (reference sequence). Trimming pared 3 bases from V and 5 bases from J, leaving 5 bases between. The CDR3 region has the DNA TGTGCCAGCAGCCAGGACAGAAACACCATATATTTT. This translates into CASSQDRNTIYF.

The chain combines TRBV18 with TRBJ2-7; the D gene is possibly TRBD1 (6 bases). Deletions cut 0 bases from V and 4 bases from J, with 13 bases between. This CDR3 comprises 15 residues. CDR1 is KGHSH, CDR2 LQKENI, per germline. The CDR3 region is CASSPPLGAGYEQYF. In DNA form, the CDR3 reads TGTGCCAGCTCACCACCGTTGGGGGCTGGGTACGAGCAGTACTTC.

This clonotype appeared many times. The chain links TRBV7-9 to TRBJ2-3; D unclear. Trimming cost V 1 base and J 5 bases, with 10 bases left between them. The CDR3 is 14 amino acids. The germline CDR1 and CDR2 sequences are SEHNR and FQNEAQ (reference sequence). Written as DNA, the CDR3 is TGTGCCAGCAGCTTAGTCCTCACGGGAGATACGCAGTATTTT. Protein product: CASSLVLTGDTQYF.

This clonotype has a count of ten or more. The chain recombines TRBV7-2 with TRBJ2-7, with 9 bases that match TRBD1. CDR1 and CDR2 (germline): SGHTA, FQGNSA. This CDR3 spans 17 amino acids. V gave up 3 bases and J gave up 1 base; unmatched junction bases: 10. The CDR3 here is CASSLNGPGQGSYEQYF. Here the CDR3 DNA reads TGTGCCAGCAGCTTGAACGGCCCGGGACAGGGATCCTACGAGCAGTACTTC.

This clonotype appeared a few times. Being one base from a much bigger clone, this may be a read error. V usage is TRBV12-3 or TRBV12-4 and J usage is TRBJ2-5; D might be TRBD1 (6 bases). CDR3 length: 14 amino acids. The CDR3, as DNA: TGTGCCAGCAGTTTAGCCTACAGGGACGGGACCCCGTACTTC. This sequence encodes CASSLAYRDGTPYF.

The chain recombines TRBV2 with TRBJ2-3; weak D call: TRBD1 (6 bases). This CDR3 is 15 amino acids long. Between the trimmed V and J ends, which lost 5 bases and 0 bases, there was a span of 12 bases. Germline CDR1 is SNHLY and CDR2 is FYNNEI. CDR3 amino acids: CASSLQGTSTDTQYF. Here the CDR3 DNA reads TGTGCCAGCAGTCTACAGGGCACTAGCACAGATACGCAGTATTTT.

V is TRBV7-2 and J is TRBJ1-5, with D possibly being TRBD1 (6 bases). The germline V gene encodes CDR1 SGHTA and CDR2 FQGNSA. Trimming pared 8 bases from V and 3 bases from J, leaving 14 bases between. This CDR3 is 14 amino acids long. The CDR3 nucleotides read TGTGCCAGCGATCTGAGGGGGGCCAATCAGCCCCAGCATTTT. Its protein product is CASDLRGANQPQHF.

This clonotype appeared many times. This chain links TRBV3-1 with TRBJ1-5, with D unresolved. Trimming took off 0 bases at V and 4 bases at J, with 7 bases between the two ends. CDR3 length: 14 amino acids. From germline, CDR1 is LGHDT and CDR2 YNNKEL (reference sequence). CDR3 DNA: TGTGCCAGCAGCCAAGATTCGAGTAATCAGCCCCAGCATTTT. It encodes CASSQDSSNQPQHF.

At least ten counts were recorded for this clonotype. This chain links TRBV3-1 with TRBJ2-7; D might be TRBD1 (6 bases). There are 15 residues in the CDR3. The V end lost 6 bases, the J end lost 1 base, and 16 bases lay between the germline ends. Germline V gene lookup returns CDR1 LGHDT and CDR2 YNNKEL (reference sequence). This CDR3 is CASSLRDMGSYEQYF. The CDR3 DNA reads as TGTGCCAGCAGTTTACGGGACATGGGGTCCTACGAGCAGTACTTC.

This clonotype was seen many times. V gene TRBV3-1 combines with J gene TRBJ2-7, with unresolved D. CDR1 is LGHDT and CDR2 is YNNKEL in the germline V gene (reference sequence). V was cut by 0 bases and J by 6 bases, with 6 bases left in between. The CDR3 spans 12 residues. This chain's CDR3 is CASSQDPLEQYF. The CDR3 region has the DNA TGTGCCAGCAGCCAAGATCCCCTCGAGCAGTACTTC.

This clonotype was found many times. J is TRBJ2-7 and V is TRBV28; D remains ambiguous. CDR1 is MDHEN, CDR2 SYDVKM, per germline. CDR3 length equals 13 residues. The ends were cut back, 3 bases at V and 5 bases at J, with 11 bases in the middle. The CDR3 DNA reads as TGTGCCAGCAGTTTTCCTTGGGCGGACGAGCAGTACTTC. Its translation is CASSFPWADEQYF. The entire variable domain, with the rest obtained from reference TRBV28 and TRBJ2-7, is as follows: DVKVTQSSRYLVKRTGEKVFLECVQDMDHENMFWYRQDPGLGLRLIYFSYDVKMKEKGDIPEGYSVSREKKERFSLILESASTNQTSMYLCASSFPWADEQYFGPGTRLTVT.